This T cell receptor (beta chain) was retrieved from a study of patients and donors after allogeneic stem cell transplantation. TCRdb independently ran MiXCR on the RT-PCR reads; one entry per CDR3 protein. This table holds hundreds of thousands of distinct CDR3 sequences, around 15% found once. This sequence originates from a human donor who was either an allogeneic HSCT recipient or a stem cell or donor lymphocyte infusion donor (not recorded which). It is not recorded whose cells these are; they may come from a transplant donor. The sequenced sample consisted of blood, either unsorted or a sorted T cell fraction (not recorded which).

The CDR3: CAIAAQVGQGSRTEAFF. As DNA, the CDR3 is TGTGCCATCGCTGCCCAAGTGGGGCAGGGATCTAGGACTGAAGCTTTCTTT. The gene calls are TRBV10-3 and TRBJ1-1, with D tentatively TRBD1 (5 bases). From germline, CDR1 is ENHRY and CDR2 SYGVKD. The length of the CDR3 is 17 residues. Trimming left V 8 bases short and J 5 bases short, with 27 bases between.